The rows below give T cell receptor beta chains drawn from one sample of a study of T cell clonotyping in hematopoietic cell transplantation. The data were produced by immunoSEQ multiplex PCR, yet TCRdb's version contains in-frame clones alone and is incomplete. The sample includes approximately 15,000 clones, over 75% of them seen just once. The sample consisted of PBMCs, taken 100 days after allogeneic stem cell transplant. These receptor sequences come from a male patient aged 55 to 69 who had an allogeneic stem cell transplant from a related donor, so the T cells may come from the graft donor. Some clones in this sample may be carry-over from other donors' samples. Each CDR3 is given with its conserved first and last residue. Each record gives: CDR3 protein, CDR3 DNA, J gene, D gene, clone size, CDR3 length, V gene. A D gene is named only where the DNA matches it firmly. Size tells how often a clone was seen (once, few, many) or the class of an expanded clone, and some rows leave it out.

CDR3aa: CASSLLHSSNQPQHF
CDR3nt: TGTGCCAGCAGCCTCTTGCACAGTAGCAATCAGCCCCAGCATTTT
j_gene: TRBJ1-5
d_gene: -
abundance: -
len: 15
v_gene: TRBV5-6

CDR3aa: CASSLDGTISPLHF
CDR3nt: TGTGCCAGCAGCTTAGACGGGACAATTTCACCCCTCCACTTT
j_gene: TRBJ1-6
d_gene: -
abundance: -
len: 14
v_gene: TRBV7-2

CDR3aa: CASSLAGQQPQHF
CDR3nt: TGTGCCAGCAGCTTAGCTGGCCAACAGCCCCAGCATTTT
j_gene: TRBJ1-5
d_gene: -
abundance: once
len: 13
v_gene: TRBV7-6

CDR3aa: CASSAEGTEEKLFF
CDR3nt: TGTGCCAGCAGCGCTGAAGGGACGGAAGAAAAACTGTTTTTT
j_gene: TRBJ1-4
d_gene: -
abundance: -
len: 14
v_gene: TRBV2

CDR3aa: CASSLSRGIEQYF
CDR3nt: TGCGCCAGCAGCTTGTCTAGGGGGATCGAGCAGTACTTC
j_gene: TRBJ2-7
d_gene: -
abundance: -
len: 13
v_gene: TRBV5-1

CDR3aa: CASSRLAGATQYF
CDR3nt: TGTGCCAGCAGCCGACTAGCGGGGGCGACCCAGTACTTC
j_gene: TRBJ2-5
d_gene: TRBD2
abundance: -
len: 13
v_gene: TRBV7-3

CDR3aa: CASWGGASSGNTIYF
CDR3nt: TGTGCCAGTTGGGGGGGTGCCTCCTCTGGAAACACCATATATTTT
j_gene: TRBJ1-3
d_gene: -
abundance: -
len: 15
v_gene: TRBV2

CDR3aa: CASSDRRRLGTEAFF
CDR3nt: TGTGCCAGCAGTGACAGACGGAGGCTAGGGACTGAAGCTTTCTTT
j_gene: TRBJ1-1
d_gene: -
abundance: -
len: 15
v_gene: TRBV6-1

CDR3aa: CASSQDRGARTGELFF
CDR3nt: TGCGCCAGCAGCCAAGATCGTGGGGCGCGAACCGGGGAGCTGTTTTTT
j_gene: TRBJ2-2
d_gene: -
abundance: -
len: 16
v_gene: TRBV4-3

CDR3aa: CASSQCRGGVCEQYF
CDR3nt: TGTGCCAGCAGCCAATGCCGCGGGGGGGTATGCGAGCAGTACTTC
j_gene: TRBJ2-7
d_gene: TRBD2
abundance: -
len: 15
v_gene: TRBV25-1

CDR3aa: CASSLVRGGAGTDTQYF
CDR3nt: TGTGCCAGCAGCTTAGTCCGGGGGGGGGCGGGCACAGATACGCAGTATTTT
j_gene: TRBJ2-3
d_gene: TRBD2
abundance: -
len: 17
v_gene: TRBV7-2

CDR3aa: CASSLAGAYEQYF
CDR3nt: TGTGCCAGCAGCTTAGCGGGGGCTTACGAGCAGTACTTC
j_gene: TRBJ2-7
d_gene: -
abundance: -
len: 13
v_gene: TRBV7-2

CDR3aa: CASSSFNIGLTRELFF
CDR3nt: TGTGCCAGCAGCTCTTTTAATATAGGATTAACCCGGGAGCTGTTTTTT
j_gene: TRBJ2-2
d_gene: -
abundance: -
len: 16
v_gene: TRBV28

CDR3aa: CASSARETSTDTQYF
CDR3nt: TGTGCCAGCAGCGCCAGGGAAACTAGCACAGATACGCAGTATTTT
j_gene: TRBJ2-3
d_gene: -
abundance: -
len: 15
v_gene: TRBV7-2

CDR3aa: CASSEYYQPQHF
CDR3nt: TGCGCCAGCAGTGAGTATTATCAGCCCCAGCATTTT
j_gene: TRBJ1-5
d_gene: -
abundance: -
len: 12
v_gene: TRBV10-1

CDR3aa: CARKQGKDTEAFF
CDR3nt: TGTGCCAGGAAACAGGGGAAGGACACTGAAGCTTTCTTT
j_gene: TRBJ1-1
d_gene: TRBD1
abundance: -
len: 13
v_gene: TRBV6-5

CDR3aa: CASSLTGVEYF
CDR3nt: TGTGCCAGCAGCTTGACAGGGGTGGAGTACTTC
j_gene: TRBJ2-7
d_gene: TRBD1
abundance: -
len: 11
v_gene: TRBV27

CDR3aa: CASSAQETQYF
CDR3nt: TGTGCCAGCAGTGCTCAAGAGACCCAGTACTTC
j_gene: TRBJ2-5
d_gene: -
abundance: -
len: 11
v_gene: TRBV25-1

CDR3aa: CAWSPGAYNEQFF
CDR3nt: TGTGCCTGGAGCCCAGGGGCTTACAATGAGCAGTTCTTC
j_gene: TRBJ2-1
d_gene: -
abundance: -
len: 13
v_gene: TRBV30

CDR3aa: CASSLGGSEKLFF
CDR3nt: TGTGCCAGCAGTCTTGGGGGCAGTGAAAAACTGTTTTTT
j_gene: TRBJ1-4
d_gene: -
abundance: -
len: 13
v_gene: TRBV2

CDR3aa: CASSMGPTNQPQHF
CDR3nt: TGTGCCAGTAGTATGGGACCGACTAATCAGCCCCAGCATTTT
j_gene: TRBJ1-5
d_gene: -
abundance: -
len: 14
v_gene: TRBV19

CDR3aa: CASSFSTDTQYF
CDR3nt: TGTGCCAGCAGCTTTAGCACAGATACGCAGTATTTT
j_gene: TRBJ2-3
d_gene: -
abundance: -
len: 12
v_gene: TRBV11-3

CDR3aa: CASSLVGELFF
CDR3nt: TGTGCCAGCAGCTTAGTTGGGGAGCTGTTTTTT
j_gene: TRBJ2-2
d_gene: -
abundance: -
len: 11
v_gene: TRBV7-2

CDR3aa: CASRRGGEYEQYF
CDR3nt: TGTGCCAGCAGGCGGGGGGGCGAATACGAGCAGTACTTC
j_gene: TRBJ2-7
d_gene: TRBD2
abundance: few
len: 13
v_gene: TRBV27

CDR3aa: CASSFWRTDTQYF
CDR3nt: TGTGCCAGCAGCTTTTGGCGAACAGATACGCAGTATTTT
j_gene: TRBJ2-3
d_gene: -
abundance: -
len: 13
v_gene: TRBV7-2

CDR3aa: CATSRDPSGGTDTQYF
CDR3nt: TGTGCCACCAGCAGAGATCCGAGCGGGGGCACAGATACGCAGTATTTT
j_gene: TRBJ2-3
d_gene: TRBD2
abundance: -
len: 16
v_gene: TRBV15

CDR3aa: CAWSVPSAETQYF
CDR3nt: TGTGCCTGGAGTGTCCCGTCTGCGGAGACCCAGTACTTC
j_gene: TRBJ2-5
d_gene: -
abundance: -
len: 13
v_gene: TRBV30

CDR3aa: CASSQDRYYGYTF
CDR3nt: TGTGCCAGCAGCCAGGACAGATACTATGGCTACACCTTC
j_gene: TRBJ1-2
d_gene: -
abundance: -
len: 13
v_gene: TRBV28

CDR3aa: CSVDVIRDRGATPLLF
CDR3nt: TGCAGCGTTGATGTTATTAGGGACAGGGGGGCTACCCCCTTACTTTTT
j_gene: TRBJ1-4
d_gene: TRBD1
abundance: -
len: 16
v_gene: TRBV29-1

CDR3aa: CASSSVFRGLSLQHF
CDR3nt: TGTGCCAGCAGCTCGGTGTTCAGGGGTCTGTCCCTCCAGCATTTT
j_gene: TRBJ1-5
d_gene: -
abundance: once
len: 15
v_gene: TRBV7-8